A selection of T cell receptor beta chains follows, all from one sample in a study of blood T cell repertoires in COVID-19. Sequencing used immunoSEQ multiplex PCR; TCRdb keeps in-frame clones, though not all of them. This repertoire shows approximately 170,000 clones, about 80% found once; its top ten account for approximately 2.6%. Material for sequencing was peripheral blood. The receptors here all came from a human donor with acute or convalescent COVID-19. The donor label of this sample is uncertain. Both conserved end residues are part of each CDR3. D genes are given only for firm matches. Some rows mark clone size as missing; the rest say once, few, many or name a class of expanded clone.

CDR3: CASSLGLTNTEAFF
DNA: TGTGCCAGCAGCTTAGGACTAACTAACACTGAAGCTTTCTTT
J: TRBJ1-1
V: TRBV7-2
D: .
size: .

CDR3: CASSLSTRGNTEAFF
DNA: TGTGCCAGCAGTTTATCTACCAGGGGGAACACTGAAGCTTTCTTT
J: TRBJ1-1
V: TRBV27
D: .
size: .

CDR3: CASSIGEGNSPLHF
DNA: TGTGCCAGTAGTATCGGGGAGGGGAATTCACCCCTCCACTTT
J: TRBJ1-6
V: TRBV19
D: .
size: .

CDR3: CASSRGLDNEQFF
DNA: TGTGCCAGCAGCAGGGGACTAGACAATGAGCAGTTCTTC
J: TRBJ2-1
V: TRBV11-1
D: TRBD2
size: .

CDR3: CASSPGTHNEQFF
DNA: TGTGCCAGCTCACCCGGGACTCACAATGAGCAGTTCTTC
J: TRBJ2-1
V: TRBV18
D: .
size: .

CDR3: CAWQGTQETQYF
DNA: TGTGCCTGGCAGGGTACCCAAGAGACCCAGTACTTC
J: TRBJ2-5
V: TRBV30
D: .
size: .

CDR3: CASSYRGRPYNEQFF
DNA: TGTGCCAGCAGTTACCGGGGGAGGCCCTACAATGAGCAGTTCTTC
J: TRBJ2-1
V: TRBV6-8
D: .
size: few

CDR3: CASSELRDEQFF
DNA: TGTGCCAGCAGTGAACTCCGCGATGAGCAGTTCTTC
J: TRBJ2-1
V: TRBV6-1
D: .
size: .

CDR3: CASSLNGPQGEFF
DNA: TGTGCCAGCAGTTTAAACGGGCCCCAGGGTGAGTTCTTC
J: TRBJ2-1
V: TRBV28
D: .
size: .

CDR3: CASSLSGTANYGYTF
DNA: TGTGCCAGCAGTTTATCCGGGACAGCTAACTATGGCTACACCTTC
J: TRBJ1-2
V: TRBV28
D: TRBD1
size: .

CDR3: CASGYRGSTDWGIYEQYF
DNA: TGTGCCAGCGGCTACAGGGGATCTACTGATTGGGGTATATACGAGCAGTACTTC
J: TRBJ2-7
V: TRBV27
D: TRBD1
size: .

CDR3: CASSSRQGTGNTIYF
DNA: TGCGCCAGCAGCTCTCGACAGGGGACCGGAAACACCATATATTTT
J: TRBJ1-3
V: TRBV5-1
D: TRBD1
size: .

CDR3: CASSPGAGGRYEQYF
DNA: TGTGCCAGCTCCCCTGGGGCAGGGGGCCGGTACGAGCAGTACTTC
J: TRBJ2-7
V: TRBV18
D: TRBD1
size: .

CDR3: CSASQGNGYTF
DNA: TGCAGTGCTAGCCAGGGAAATGGCTACACCTTC
J: TRBJ1-2
V: TRBV20-1
D: .
size: once

CDR3: CAWSAIYRGLYEQYF
DNA: TGTGCCTGGAGTGCGATTTACAGGGGTCTCTACGAGCAGTACTTC
J: TRBJ2-7
V: TRBV30
D: TRBD1
size: .

CDR3: CASSLGQGLNTEAFF
DNA: TGTGCCAGCAGCTTAGGACAGGGTTTGAACACTGAAGCTTTCTTT
J: TRBJ1-1
V: TRBV5-6
D: TRBD1
size: .

CDR3: CASSAGLVSNEQFF
DNA: TGTGCCAGCAGCGCGGGACTAGTGTCCAATGAGCAGTTCTTC
J: TRBJ2-1
V: TRBV7-3
D: TRBD2
size: .